What follows is one T cell receptor (beta chain) and its context. Its antigen target is currently unknown. Per-base quality was not reported, and no clone a single base away is much larger than it. The Quick-DNA Microprep Kit was used to extract genomic DNA from the sorted cells. TCRbeta DNA was amplified with the immunoSEQ hsTCRbeta kit following the manufacturer's protocol. An Illumina MiSeq instrument was used to sequence the TCRbeta libraries. As for the authors' bioinformatics: Following removal of out-of-frame sequences, a few million distinct TCRbeta sequences were retained, with an average of approximately 69,000 per individual. Each individual was scored by the count of 150 to 200 previously reported CMV-associated TCRbeta sequences and the total productive distinct TCRbeta count. A beta-binomial model was reimplemented in Python, and scikit-learn random forests with default parameters were trained on data from the US cohort. Classifier performance on the Belgian cohort was summarized as median AUC with percentile confidence intervals over 10,000 bootstrap iterations. This is the immuneACCESS table as TCRdb keeps it, with only in-frame sequences that have V and J called. A part of the clones is gone; compared with another copy, unresolved V genes explain less than half, and the rest is unexplained. V, J and clone size were drawn from that table, and D and trimming were deduced from the DNA. The sample has around 63,000 clones on record, 75% to 80% of them singletons. About 4.5% of the sample comes from the top ten.

The sample comes from a study of memory CD4+ T cells and cytomegalovirus serostatus (dated by TCRdb to about 2019). Regarding the complete study: The roughly 33 healthy Belgian adults in the cohort included 9 who were CMV seropositive and 24 who were CMV seronegative. To replicate a published TCR-based CMV serostatus classifier, the researchers sequenced the CD4+ memory TCRbeta repertoires of a Belgian cohort whose cytomegalovirus serostatus was known. On the study overall, not on this receptor specifically: Of more than 150 previously reported CMV-associated TCRbeta sequences, 55 to 75 appeared in the CD4+ memory repertoires, each in one to five individuals. For predicting CMV serostatus, the median bootstrapped AUC was about 0.95 using the original framework and 0.91 using a US-trained random forest. The results were read as suggesting that the CMV-associated TCR signature is, for the most part, present in the CD4+ memory repertoire. On the Belgian cohort, the classifier built on the original framework reached a median bootstrapped AUC of roughly 0.96, with a 95% CI of 0.76-1.00. Only CD4+CD45RO+ memory cells were sequenced, in contrast to the original study, in which naive and memory CD4+ and CD8+ populations were covered.

The CDR3 runs 18 amino acids, cysteine and phenylalanine included. Just the 54-base CDR3 DNA is kept, in frame starting at base 1. Single viable CD3+CD4+CD8-CD45RO+ cells were sorted as memory CD4+ T cells on a FACSAria II. CMV serostatus was determined with a Roche Elecsys assay detecting serum IgG against CMV pp150, pp28, p38 and p52. After thawing, total CD4+ T cells were enriched by positive selection with CD4 magnetic microbeads. The samples came from a separate study whose specific focus was interrogating the CD4+ T cell memory repertoire. Peripheral blood mononuclear cells were isolated and cryopreserved following standard operating procedures; serum was stored at -80 °C. The staining used CD3-PerCP (BW264/56), CD4-APC (RPA-T4), CD45RO-PE (UCHT1) and CD8-Pacific Orange (3B5) antibodies, and Sytox blue was used to exclude non-viable cells.

The sample consisted of memory CD4+ T cells from blood. The V and J genes are TRBV21-1 and TRBJ1-2; TRBD1 is the table's D call and was not checked against the DNA. TRBV21-1 is listed as a pseudogene. This clonotype was obtained from an adult in good health and CMV-seropositive. The CDR3 sequence is CASSSVKGRGPTNYGYTF. In nucleotide form, the sequence is TGTGCCAGCAGCTCCGTGAAGGGCAGGGGGCCAACTAACTATGGCTACACCTTC.